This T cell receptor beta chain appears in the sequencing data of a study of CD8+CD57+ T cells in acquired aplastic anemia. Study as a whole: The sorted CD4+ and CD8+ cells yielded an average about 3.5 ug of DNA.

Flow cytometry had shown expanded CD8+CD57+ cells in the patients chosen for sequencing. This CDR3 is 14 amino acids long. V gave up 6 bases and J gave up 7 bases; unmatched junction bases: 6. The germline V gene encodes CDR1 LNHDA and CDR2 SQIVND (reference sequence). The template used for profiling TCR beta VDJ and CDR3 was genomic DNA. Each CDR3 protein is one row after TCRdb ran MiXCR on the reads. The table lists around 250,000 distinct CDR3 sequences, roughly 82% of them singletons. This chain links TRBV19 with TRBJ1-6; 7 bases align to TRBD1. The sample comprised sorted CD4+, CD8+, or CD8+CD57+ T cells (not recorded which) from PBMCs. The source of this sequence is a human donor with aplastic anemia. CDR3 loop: CASRTGQRNSPLHF. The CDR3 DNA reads TGTGCCAGTAGAACGGGACAGAGAAATTCACCCCTCCACTTT.